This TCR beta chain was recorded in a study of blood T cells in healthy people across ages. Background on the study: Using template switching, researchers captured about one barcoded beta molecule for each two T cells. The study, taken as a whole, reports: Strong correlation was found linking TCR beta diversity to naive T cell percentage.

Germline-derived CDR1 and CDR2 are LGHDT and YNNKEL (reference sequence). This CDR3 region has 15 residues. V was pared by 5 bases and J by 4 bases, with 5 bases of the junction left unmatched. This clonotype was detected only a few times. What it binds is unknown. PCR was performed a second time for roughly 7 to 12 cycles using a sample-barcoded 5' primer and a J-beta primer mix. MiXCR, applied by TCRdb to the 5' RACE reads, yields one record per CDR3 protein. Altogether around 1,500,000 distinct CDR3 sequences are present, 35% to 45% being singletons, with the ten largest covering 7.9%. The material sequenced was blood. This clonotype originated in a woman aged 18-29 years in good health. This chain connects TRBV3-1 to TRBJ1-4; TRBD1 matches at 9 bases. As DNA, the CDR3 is TGTGCCAGCAGCGACCCGGGACAGGGTAATGAAAAACTGTTTTTT. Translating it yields CASSDPGQGNEKLFF. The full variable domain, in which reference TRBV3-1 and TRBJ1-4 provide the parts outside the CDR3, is DTAVSQTPKYLVTQMGNDKSIKCEQNLGHDTMYWYKQDSKKFLKIMFSYNNKELIINETVPNRFSPKSPDKAHLNLHINSLELGDSAVYFCASSDPGQGNEKLFFGSGTQLSVL.